This T cell receptor beta chain stems from a study of T cell repertoires in cytomegalovirus infection (dated by TCRdb to between 2018 and 2020). Describing the broader study: Donor HLA type was relevant to the analysis, as public TCR beta signatures indicated carriage of CMV infection together with the matching HLA type.

For sequencing, an Illumina HiSeq 1500 was employed. TCRdb applied fastp at Q25 and MiXCR to the public reads, then kept only in-frame beta chains. Identical CDR3 protein sequences are pooled into one entry, listed with their most common genes and DNA. The sample table contains about 360,000 distinct CDR3 sequences; only one count was recorded for roughly 20% of them. Together, the top ten hold roughly 9% of the sample. What the work shows at the level of the full study, not this receptor alone: In the ex vivo response, HLA-C-restricted CMV-specific TCR beta clonotypes were dominant, and in two of eight donors the single most frequent clonotype came from this HLA-C-restricted group. In both this cohort and an independent roughly 330-donor cohort, the cumulative frequency of public TCR beta family members distinguished carriers of CMV infection plus the relevant HLA type.

There are many counts of this clonotype. No cognate antigen has been identified for it. No base quality information exists; no much larger clone differs at one position. Germline trimming: 4 bases from V, 0 bases from J; junction bases outside gene matches: 12. As encoded in the germline V gene, CDR1 is MGHRA while CDR2 is YSYEKL. The CDR3 holds 19 amino acids from the cysteine to the phenylalanine. Only the CDR3 part of the read is kept: 57 bases, read in frame from the first base. This TCR was recovered from a human donor in good health (CMV status not recorded). Some clones in this sample may be carry-over from other donors' samples. The chain joins TRBV4-1 to TRBJ1-5; 10 junctional bases match TRBD1. The sequenced sample was PBMCs. At the DNA level, the sequence is TGCGCCAGCAGCCGATTCCCGGGACAGGGGATGTATAGCAATCAGCCCCAGCATTTT. This encodes CASSRFPGQGMYSNQPQHF.